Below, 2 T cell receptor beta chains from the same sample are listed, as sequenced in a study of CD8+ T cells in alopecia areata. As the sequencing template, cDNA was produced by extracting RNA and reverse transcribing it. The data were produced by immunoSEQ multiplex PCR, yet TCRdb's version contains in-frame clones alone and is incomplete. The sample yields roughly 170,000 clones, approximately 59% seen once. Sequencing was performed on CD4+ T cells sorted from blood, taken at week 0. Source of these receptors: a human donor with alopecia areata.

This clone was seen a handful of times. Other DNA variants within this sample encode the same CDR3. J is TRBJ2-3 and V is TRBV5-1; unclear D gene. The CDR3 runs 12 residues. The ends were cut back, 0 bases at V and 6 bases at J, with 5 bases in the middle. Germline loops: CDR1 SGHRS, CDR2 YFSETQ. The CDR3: CASSLVSDTQYF. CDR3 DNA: TGCGCCAGCAGCTTGGTTTCCGATACGCAGTATTTT.

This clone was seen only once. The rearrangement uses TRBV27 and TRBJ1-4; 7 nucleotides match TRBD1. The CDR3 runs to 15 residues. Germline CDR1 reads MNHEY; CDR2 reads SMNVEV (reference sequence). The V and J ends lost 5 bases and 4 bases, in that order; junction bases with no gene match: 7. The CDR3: CASSPGQKVNEKLFF. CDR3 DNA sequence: TGTGCCAGCAGTCCGGGACAGAAAGTTAATGAAAAACTGTTTTTT.